This T cell receptor beta chain was profiled in a study of T-cell memory formation after mild COVID-19. Overall study findings and caveats: The appearance of some responding clones in pre-infection memory suggested that cross-reactive memory joined.

Constant-segment-primed 5'RACE gave TCR alpha and TCR beta cDNA libraries with sample barcodes and UMIs. Via MiXCR, TCRdb re-called the 5' RACE reads, giving one row per CDR3 protein. The sample lists under 400,000 distinct CDR3 sequences, 25% to 30% occurring once. V was pared by 5 bases and J by 0 bases, with 8 bases between. The CDR3 is made up of 14 amino acids. Germline V gene sequence: CDR1 SGHAT, CDR2 FQNNGV. This clonotype was seen a handful of times. Its antigen remains unidentified. This clonotype was obtained from an adult woman who had mild COVID-19 (a few samples of this study predate the infection). Cell type and time point are not known. The J gene is TRBJ2-1, the V gene TRBV11-2; weak D call: TRBD1 (5 bases). The sequenced material came from PBMCs or a T cell subset sorted from them (not recorded which). CDR3 residues: CASSPQVSYNEQFF. In DNA form, the CDR3 reads TGTGCCAGCAGCCCACAGGTCTCCTACAATGAGCAGTTCTTC.